This TCR beta chain was sequenced during a study of CXCR3-negative and CXCR3-positive naive CD8 T cells. The study, taken as a whole, reports: Both of the naive subsets showed about the same high diversity, but memory CD8+ cells had much less. Naive cells that were CXCR3-negative or CXCR3-positive used TRBV-TRBJ genes alike, while memory cells diverged. Partially decreased CXCR3 expression was recorded after cryopreservation, and fresh PBMCs were used in most assays.

Triplicate sorts of about 300,000 cells per CD8+ subset. For this clonotype: Its antigen remains unknown.

Germline V lookup: CDR1 DFQATT, CDR2 SNEGSKA (reference sequence). This CDR3 spans 13 amino acids. It was by 5' RACE with UMI labels that the TRB cDNA libraries were prepared. TCRdb reprocessed the 5' RACE reads; each CDR3 protein has one entry and no DNA is given. The record lists approximately 45,000 distinct CDR3 sequences, of which the ten most abundant hold approximately 14%. The sequenced sample was memory CD8+ T cells from blood. The receptor was isolated from a human donor in good health. Some clones in this sample may be carry-over from other donors' samples. The chain joins TRBV20-1 to TRBJ2-2. CDR3 region: CSARSSNTGELFF.